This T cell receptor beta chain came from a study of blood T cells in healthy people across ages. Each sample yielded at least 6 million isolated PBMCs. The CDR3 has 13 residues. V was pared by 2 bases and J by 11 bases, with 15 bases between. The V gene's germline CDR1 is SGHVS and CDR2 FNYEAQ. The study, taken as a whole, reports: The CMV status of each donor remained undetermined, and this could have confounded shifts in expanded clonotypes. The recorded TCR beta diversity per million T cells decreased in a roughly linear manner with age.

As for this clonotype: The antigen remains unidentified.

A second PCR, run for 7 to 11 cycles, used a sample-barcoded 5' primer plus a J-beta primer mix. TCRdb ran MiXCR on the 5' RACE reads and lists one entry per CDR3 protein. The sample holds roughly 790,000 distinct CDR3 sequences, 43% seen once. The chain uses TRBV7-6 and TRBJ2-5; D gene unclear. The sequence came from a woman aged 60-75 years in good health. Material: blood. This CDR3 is CASSLSLLDEQYF. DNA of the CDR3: TGTGCCAGCAGCTTAAGCCTCCTGGATGAGCAGTACTTC.